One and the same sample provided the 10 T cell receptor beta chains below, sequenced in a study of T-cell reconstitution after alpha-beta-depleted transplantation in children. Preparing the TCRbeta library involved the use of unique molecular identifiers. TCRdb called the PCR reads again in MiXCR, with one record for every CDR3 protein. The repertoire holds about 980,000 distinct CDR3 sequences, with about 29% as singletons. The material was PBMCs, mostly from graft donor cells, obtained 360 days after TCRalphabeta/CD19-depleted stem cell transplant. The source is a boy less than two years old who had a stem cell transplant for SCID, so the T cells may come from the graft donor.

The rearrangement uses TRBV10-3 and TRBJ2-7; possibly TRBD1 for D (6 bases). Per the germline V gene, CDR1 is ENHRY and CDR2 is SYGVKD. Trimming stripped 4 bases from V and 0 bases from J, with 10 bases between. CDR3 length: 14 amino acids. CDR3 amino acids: CAISGTDYSYEQYF. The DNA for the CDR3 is TGTGCCATCAGTGGGACAGACTACTCCTACGAGCAGTACTTC.

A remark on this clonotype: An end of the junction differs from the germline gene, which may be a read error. CDR3 protein: CASSSPRGGFAGYQETQYF. In nucleotides, the CDR3 is TGTGCCAGCTCATCACCCCGAGGGGGCTTTGCCGGGTACCAAGAGACCCAGTACTTC. The chain employs TRBV18 and TRBJ2-5, with TRBD1 identical over 7 bases. Per the germline V gene, CDR1 is KGHSH and CDR2 is LQKENI. This CDR3 has 19 residues.

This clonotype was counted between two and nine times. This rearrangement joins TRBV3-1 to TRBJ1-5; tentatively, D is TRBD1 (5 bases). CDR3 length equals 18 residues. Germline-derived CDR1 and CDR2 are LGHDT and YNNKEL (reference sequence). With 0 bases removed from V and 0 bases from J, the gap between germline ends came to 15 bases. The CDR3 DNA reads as TGTGCCAGCAGCCAAGAGGGACCGAGGAAATATAGCAATCAGCCCCAGCATTTT. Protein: CASSQEGPRKYSNQPQHF.

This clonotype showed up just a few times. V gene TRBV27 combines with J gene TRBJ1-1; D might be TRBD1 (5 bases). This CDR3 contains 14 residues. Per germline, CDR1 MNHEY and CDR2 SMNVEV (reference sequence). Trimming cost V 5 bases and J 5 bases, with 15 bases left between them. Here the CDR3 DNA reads TGTGCCAGCAGTCCGTATCAGGGTAGGACTGAAGCTTTCTTT. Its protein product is CASSPYQGRTEAFF.

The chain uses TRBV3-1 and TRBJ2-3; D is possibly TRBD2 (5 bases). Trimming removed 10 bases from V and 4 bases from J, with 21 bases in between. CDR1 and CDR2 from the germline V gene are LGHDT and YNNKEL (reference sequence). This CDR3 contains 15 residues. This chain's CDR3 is CATTPPLRGSDTQYF. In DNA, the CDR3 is TGTGCCACCACCCCACCCCTCCGGGGTTCAGATACGCAGTATTTT.

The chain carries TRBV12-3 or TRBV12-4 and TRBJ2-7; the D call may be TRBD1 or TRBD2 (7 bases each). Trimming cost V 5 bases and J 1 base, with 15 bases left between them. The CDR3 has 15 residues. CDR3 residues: CASSTRAGQSYEQYF. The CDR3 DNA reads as TGTGCCAGCAGTACGAGAGCGGGACAGTCCTACGAGCAGTACTTC.

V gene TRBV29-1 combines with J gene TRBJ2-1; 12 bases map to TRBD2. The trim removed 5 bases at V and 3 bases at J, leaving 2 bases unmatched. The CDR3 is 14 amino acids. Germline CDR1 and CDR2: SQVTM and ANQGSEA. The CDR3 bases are TGCAGCGTTCAGACTAGCGGGGGCTACAATGAGCAGTTCTTC. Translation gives CSVQTSGGYNEQFF.

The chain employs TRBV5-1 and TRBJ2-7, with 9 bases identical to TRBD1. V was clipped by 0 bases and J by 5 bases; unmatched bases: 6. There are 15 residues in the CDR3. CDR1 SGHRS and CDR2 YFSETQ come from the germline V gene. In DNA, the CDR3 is TGCGCCAGCAGCTTGGGGGACAGGGAGGTGCACGAGCAGTACTTC. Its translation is CASSLGDREVHEQYF. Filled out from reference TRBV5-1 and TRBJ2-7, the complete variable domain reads KAGVTQTPRYLIKTRGQQVTLSCSPISGHRSVSWYQQTPGQGLQFLFEYFSETQRNKGNFPGRFSGRQFSNSRSEMNVSTLELGDSALYLCASSLGDREVHEQYFGPGTRLTVT.

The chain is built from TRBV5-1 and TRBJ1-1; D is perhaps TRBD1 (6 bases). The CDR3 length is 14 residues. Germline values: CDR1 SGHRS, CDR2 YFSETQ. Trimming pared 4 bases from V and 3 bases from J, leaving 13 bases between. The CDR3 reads CASSLGQIYTEAFF. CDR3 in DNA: TGCGCCAGCAGCCTAGGACAGATTTACACTGAAGCTTTCTTT. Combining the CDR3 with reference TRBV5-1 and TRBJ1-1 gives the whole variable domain KAGVTQTPRYLIKTRGQQVTLSCSPISGHRSVSWYQQTPGQGLQFLFEYFSETQRNKGNFPGRFSGRQFSNSRSEMNVSTLELGDSALYLCASSLGQIYTEAFFGQGTRLTVV.

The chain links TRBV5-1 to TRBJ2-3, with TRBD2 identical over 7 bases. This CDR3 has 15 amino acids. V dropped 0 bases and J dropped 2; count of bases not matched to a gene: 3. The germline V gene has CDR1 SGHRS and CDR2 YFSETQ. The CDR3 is CASSLEAGFTDTQYF. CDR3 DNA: TGCGCCAGCAGCTTGGAAGCGGGGTTCACAGATACGCAGTATTTT.